This TCR beta chain was captured by sequencing in a study of OX40 agonist ivuxolimab in advanced cancers. Comment on this clone: Its antigen is unidentified.

Method: immunoSEQ multiplex PCR; TCRdb's copy keeps in-frame clones and lacks some. The table has around 60,000 clones, 90% to 95% seen once. V trimming: 4 bases; J trimming: 3 bases; junction bases outside the gene matches: 12. Germline loops: CDR1 MNHEY, CDR2 SMNVEV (reference sequence). The CDR3 consists of 17 residues. Study observations and caveats: Clonal expansion in partial responders at 0.1-3.0 mg/kg ranked among the lowest. Low normalized T-cell clonal expansion also characterized some of the nonresponders.

The V gene is TRBV27, the J gene TRBJ2-7; 10 nucleotides agree with TRBD2. This receptor was obtained from an adult with an advanced solid tumor such as melanoma, head and neck, liver or kidney cancer. The sequencing here drew on CD4+ or CD8+ T cells sorted from blood, taken in a trial of the OX40 agonist ivuxolimab. In nucleotides, the CDR3 is TGTGCCAGCAGTTCACAGGGGTTTAGCGGGGGGCGCTACGAGCAGTACTTC. It translates to CASSSQGFSGGRYEQYF.